The 15 T cell receptor beta chains below come from one sample, sequenced in a study of cytomegalovirus exposure and HLA in healthy donors. Produced via immunoSEQ multiplex PCR; TCRdb's table is partial and in-frame only. The repertoire holds 70,000 or so clones, with nearly 95% as singletons. Sequencing was performed on PBMCs. The receptor source for this set is a young man in good health and CMV-seropositive.

The chain is built from TRBV7-2 and TRBJ1-5, with D perhaps matching TRBD1 (5 bases). Between the trimmed V and J ends, which lost 2 bases and 2 bases, there was a span of 16 bases. CDR1 SGHTA and CDR2 FQGNSA come from the germline V gene. This CDR3 has 17 amino acids. CDR3 residues: CASSLRVGGGGNQPQHF. The CDR3 region has the DNA TGTGCCAGCAGCTTAAGGGTTGGGGGGGGAGGCAATCAGCCCCAGCATTTT.

This chain uses TRBV5-6 with TRBJ2-2; a possible D gene is TRBD2 (6 bases). The CDR3 extends over 16 amino acids. Germline V gene lookup returns CDR1 SGHDT and CDR2 YYEEEE. V was trimmed by 3 bases and J by 0 bases, leaving 12 bases between them. The CDR3 region is CASSSLGTANTGELFF. CDR3 DNA: TGTGCCAGCAGCTCCCTCGGGACTGCGAACACCGGGGAGCTGTTTTTT. The variable domain in full, completed from reference TRBV5-6 and TRBJ2-2, reads DAGVTQSPTHLIKTRGQQVTLRCSPKSGHDTVSWYQQALGQGPQFIFQYYEEEERQRGNFPDRFSGHQFPNYSSELNVNALLLGDSALYLCASSSLGTANTGELFFGEGSRLTVL.

This chain uses TRBV6-6 with TRBJ1-6; 7 positions agree with TRBD1. The trim removed 7 bases at V and 8 bases at J, leaving 11 bases unmatched. The germline gives CDR1 MNHNY, CDR2 SVGAGI (reference sequence). The CDR3 has 15 residues. The CDR3, as DNA: TGTGCCAGCACCAACCATCAGGGGGTGGATTCACCCCTCCACTTT. Its protein is CASTNHQGVDSPLHF.

This chain uses TRBV6-5 with TRBJ1-1; D may be TRBD1 (6 bases). CDR1 is MNHEY, CDR2 SVGAGI, per germline. The V and J ends lost 6 bases and 5 bases respectively, with 13 bases between them. This CDR3 is 13 amino acids long. This chain's CDR3 is CASRRQVGTEAFF. CDR3 bases: TGTGCCAGCAGGAGACAGGTTGGGACTGAAGCTTTCTTT.

This rearrangement joins TRBV6-6 to TRBJ2-3; weak D call: TRBD2 (5 bases). The CDR3 totals 15 residues. CDR1 is MNHNY, CDR2 SVGAGI, per germline (reference sequence). V lost 7 bases and J 5 bases, leaving 19 bases between the germline ends. The CDR3 loop reads CASKMDQSGKDTQYF. In DNA, the CDR3 is TGTGCCAGCAAGATGGACCAGAGCGGTAAAGATACGCAGTATTTT.

The chain recombines TRBV28 with TRBJ2-2, with 9 positions matching TRBD1. This CDR3 is 15 amino acids long. Germline assignment: CDR1 MDHEN and CDR2 SYDVKM. J gave up 5 bases and V 4 bases, and 5 bases lay outside the gene matches. CDR3 in amino acids: CASSSAGQGTGELFF. The CDR3 bases are TGTGCCAGCAGTTCCGCGGGACAGGGTACCGGGGAGCTGTTTTTT. The variable domain in full, completed from reference TRBV28 and TRBJ2-2, reads DVKVTQSSRYLVKRTGEKVFLECVQDMDHENMFWYRQDPGLGLRLIYFSYDVKMKEKGDIPEGYSVSREKKERFSLILESASTNQTSMYLCASSSAGQGTGELFFGEGSRLTVL.

The chain has TRBV11-3 and TRBJ1-1; no clear D. Trimming stripped 5 bases from V and 3 bases from J, with 16 bases between. In germline, CDR1 is SGHNT, CDR2 YENEEA. The CDR3 is made up of 15 amino acids. CDR3 coding DNA: TGTGCCAGCAGCGTCGATGCGGGGAGTTACACTGAAGCTTTCTTT. It codes for CASSVDAGSYTEAFF.

Written as DNA, the CDR3 is TGTGCCAGCAGTGTGAGTAGCGGGGGGGCCCGGGAGCAGTTCTTC. It is translated as CASSVSSGGAREQFF. The chain uses TRBV2 and TRBJ2-1; 11 bases are a match to TRBD2. The germline CDR1 and CDR2 sequences are SNHLY and FYNNEI. The CDR3 totals 15 residues. V trimming: 4 bases; J trimming: 10 bases; junction bases outside the gene matches: 9.

This clone was recorded only once. The chain uses TRBV30 and TRBJ1-4, with D perhaps matching TRBD1 (6 bases). CDR1 and CDR2 (germline): GTSNPN, SVGIG (reference sequence). This CDR3 spans 14 amino acids. Trimming stripped 5 bases from V and 5 bases from J, with 15 bases between. The CDR3 protein is CAWCLQGGNEKLFF. The DNA for the CDR3 is TGTGCCTGGTGCCTACAGGGCGGGAATGAAAAACTGTTTTTT.

The chain couples TRBV2 to TRBJ2-5, with 9 bases identical to TRBD1. The CDR3 is made up of 14 amino acids. From germline, CDR1 is SNHLY and CDR2 FYNNEI. V gave up 4 bases and J gave up 4 bases; unmatched junction bases: 4. The CDR3 loop reads CASSGDRVVETQYF. The CDR3 nucleotides are TGTGCCAGCAGTGGGGACAGGGTGGTAGAGACCCAGTACTTC.

The chain combines TRBV19 with TRBJ2-1, with TRBD2 matching over 9 bases. V shed 1 base, J shed 2 bases, and the junction held 6 bases outside the gene matches. The CDR3 runs to 17 residues. In germline, CDR1 is LNHDA, CDR2 SQIVND (reference sequence). CDR3 sequence reads: CASSIGPSGTAYNEQFF. The CDR3 DNA is TGTGCCAGTAGTATAGGACCTAGCGGGACCGCCTACAATGAGCAGTTCTTC.

The rearrangement joins TRBV10-3 to TRBJ2-7, with TRBD1 identical over 7 bases. The CDR3 totals 13 residues. The trim removed 3 bases at V and 2 bases at J, leaving 1 base unmatched. The germline V gene encodes CDR1 ENHRY and CDR2 SYGVKD. In DNA form, the CDR3 reads TGTGCCATCAGTGAAGGGGGCCCCTACGAGCAGTACTTC. This codes for CAISEGGPYEQYF.

V and J are TRBV29-1 and TRBJ2-6; maybe TRBD1 (5 bases). Per germline, CDR1 SQVTM and CDR2 ANQGSEA. The V and J ends lost 4 bases and 3 bases respectively, with 7 bases between them. CDR3 length equals 13 residues. The CDR3 bases are TGCAGCGTTGGGCAGGGTGGGGCCAACGTCCTGACTTTC. Residues: CSVGQGGANVLTF. Supplemented by reference TRBV29-1 and TRBJ2-6, the full variable domain reads SAVISQKPSRDICQRGTSLTIQCQVDSQVTMMFWYRQQPGQSLTLIATANQGSEATYESGFVIDKFPISRPNLTFSTLTVSNMSPEDSSIYLCSVGQGGANVLTFGAGSRLTVL.

The V gene is TRBV7-9, the J gene TRBJ2-7; 8 bases align to TRBD1. The V and J ends lost 5 bases and 6 bases, in that order; junction bases with no gene match: 9. There are 14 residues in the CDR3. Looked up from germline, CDR1 is SEHNR and CDR2 is FQNEAQ (reference sequence). The CDR3 DNA sequence: TGTGCCAGCAGCCGGACAGGGATGGAGGGCGAGCAGTACTTC. Residues: CASSRTGMEGEQYF.

The chain joins TRBV28 to TRBJ2-5; TRBD1 matches at 12 bases. V trimming: 2 bases; J trimming: 5 bases; junction bases outside the gene matches: 6. Per the germline V gene, CDR1 is MDHEN and CDR2 is SYDVKM. This CDR3 has 16 amino acids. In DNA form, the CDR3 reads TGTGCCAGCAGTTTAGGGACAGGGGGCGCAGGGGAGACCCAGTACTTC. Its protein product is CASSLGTGGAGETQYF.